These T cell receptor beta chains were read from a single sample in a study of T cells in Graves' hyperthyroidism and ophthalmopathy. One entry per CDR3 protein, called by TCRdb with MiXCR from the multiplex PCR reads. The table has around 540,000 distinct CDR3 sequences, 35% to 55% seen once; the top ten hold just over 8%. The sequenced material came from peripheral blood or thyroid tissue (not recorded which). The source is a woman between 18 and 29 years old with Graves' hyperthyroidism. Each CDR3 is given with its conserved first and last residue. The order of the fields is D gene, J gene, clone size, V gene, CDR3 protein, CDR3 DNA. A D gene is named only where the DNA matches it firmly. Clone size, where shown, is once, few, many, or a class for clones that have expanded.

d_call: TRBD2; j_call: TRBJ2-1; clone_size: NA; v_call: TRBV7-9; cdr3_aa: CASSVPGLAGSKDRSYNEQFF; cdr3_nt: TGTGCCAGCAGCGTGCCGGGACTAGCGGGATCCAAGGATCGGTCCTACAATGAGCAGTTCTTC
d_call: NA; j_call: TRBJ2-5; clone_size: NA; v_call: TRBV7-9; cdr3_aa: CASRLAEGGMGTQYF; cdr3_nt: TGTGCCAGCAGACTAGCGGAAGGGGGCATGGGGACCCAGTACTTC
d_call: NA; j_call: TRBJ2-5; clone_size: NA; v_call: TRBV7-2; cdr3_aa: CASSLSADQETQYF; cdr3_nt: TGTGCCAGCAGCTTATCGGCAGATCAAGAGACCCAGTACTTC
d_call: NA; j_call: TRBJ2-7; clone_size: NA; v_call: TRBV10-3; cdr3_aa: CAISEGPPGSYEQYF; cdr3_nt: TGTGCCATCAGTGAGGGCCCCCCGGGCAGCTACGAGCAGTACTTC
d_call: NA; j_call: TRBJ1-3; clone_size: NA; v_call: TRBV2; cdr3_aa: CASSHGRAGGNTIYF; cdr3_nt: TGTGCCAGCAGTCACGGCAGGGCAGGTGGAAACACCATATATTTT
d_call: TRBD1; j_call: TRBJ1-5; clone_size: NA; v_call: TRBV9; cdr3_aa: CASSDREGPQHF; cdr3_nt: TGTGCCAGCAGTGACAGGGAGGGGCCCCAGCATTTT
d_call: NA; j_call: TRBJ1-4; clone_size: many; v_call: TRBV25-1; cdr3_aa: CASSSGGRNEKLFF; cdr3_nt: TGTGCCAGCAGTTCGGGGGGCCGAAATGAAAAACTGTTTTTT
d_call: NA; j_call: TRBJ2-7; clone_size: few; v_call: TRBV2; cdr3_aa: CASSVPRLGDSYEQYF; cdr3_nt: TGTGCCAGCAGTGTCCCACGACTAGGCGATTCCTACGAGCAGTACTTC
d_call: NA; j_call: TRBJ2-7; clone_size: few; v_call: TRBV7-2; cdr3_aa: CASSLATIDYEQYF; cdr3_nt: TGTGCCAGCAGCTTAGCCACGATAGATTACGAGCAGTACTTC
d_call: TRBD2; j_call: TRBJ2-7; clone_size: NA; v_call: TRBV2; cdr3_aa: CASSIATTSGSNEQYF; cdr3_nt: TGTGCCAGCAGTATAGCGACGACTAGCGGGAGTAACGAGCAGTACTTC
d_call: TRBD2; j_call: TRBJ2-2; clone_size: NA; v_call: TRBV7-9; cdr3_aa: CASSNLRGLEAGELFF; cdr3_nt: TGTGCCAGCAGCAACCTCAGAGGACTAGAGGCGGGGGAGCTGTTTTTT
d_call: NA; j_call: TRBJ1-5; clone_size: NA; v_call: TRBV2; cdr3_aa: CASSRDRYINQPQHF; cdr3_nt: TGTGCCAGCAGTAGGGACCGATATATCAATCAGCCCCAGCATTTT
d_call: NA; j_call: TRBJ2-5; clone_size: many; v_call: TRBV2; cdr3_aa: CASSEAEQETQYF; cdr3_nt: TGTGCCAGCAGTGAGGCAGAACAAGAGACCCAGTACTTC
d_call: NA; j_call: TRBJ2-7; clone_size: NA; v_call: TRBV12-3/TRBV12-4; cdr3_aa: CASSPPGSGRNYEQYF; cdr3_nt: TGTGCCAGCAGTCCCCCAGGTTCGGGACGAAACTACGAGCAGTACTTC
d_call: NA; j_call: TRBJ1-5; clone_size: few; v_call: TRBV2; cdr3_aa: CASSSRGGQPQHF; cdr3_nt: TGTGCCAGCTCGTCGAGGGGGGGCCAGCCCCAGCATTTT
d_call: NA; j_call: TRBJ1-5; clone_size: many; v_call: TRBV15; cdr3_aa: CATSWTESPNQPQHF; cdr3_nt: TGTGCCACCAGCTGGACAGAGTCTCCGAATCAGCCCCAGCATTTT
d_call: NA; j_call: TRBJ1-2; clone_size: NA; v_call: TRBV7-8; cdr3_aa: CASSPRDTVYGYTF; cdr3_nt: TGTGCCAGCAGCCCCCGGGACACTGTCTATGGCTACACCTTC
d_call: NA; j_call: TRBJ1-2; clone_size: NA; v_call: TRBV25-1; cdr3_aa: CASSELEGRGRYGYTF; cdr3_nt: TGTGCCAGCAGTGAATTGGAGGGGCGCGGCAGATATGGCTACACCTTC
d_call: NA; j_call: TRBJ1-6; clone_size: NA; v_call: TRBV19; cdr3_aa: CASSGDPVSSSPLHF; cdr3_nt: TGTGCCAGTAGTGGGGACCCGGTTTCTAGTTCACCCCTCCACTTT
d_call: NA; j_call: TRBJ1-1; clone_size: NA; v_call: TRBV7-2; cdr3_aa: CASSLMHLGTEAFF; cdr3_nt: TGTGCCAGCAGCTTAATGCACCTAGGGACTGAAGCTTTCTTT
d_call: NA; j_call: TRBJ1-5; clone_size: NA; v_call: TRBV10-3; cdr3_aa: CAISESPAGPQHF; cdr3_nt: TGTGCCATCAGTGAGTCCCCGGCTGGACCCCAGCATTTT
d_call: NA; j_call: TRBJ1-6; clone_size: many; v_call: TRBV15; cdr3_aa: CATSRGGEQLNSPLHF; cdr3_nt: TGTGCCACCAGCAGAGGGGGGGAACAGCTTAATTCACCCCTCCACTTT
d_call: NA; j_call: TRBJ2-7; clone_size: NA; v_call: TRBV7-9; cdr3_aa: CATNPTGHQAGLSYEQYF; cdr3_nt: TGTGCCACCAACCCGACGGGACATCAGGCGGGCCTCTCCTACGAGCAGTACTTC
d_call: TRBD2; j_call: TRBJ2-5; clone_size: NA; v_call: TRBV7-6; cdr3_aa: CASSFQGSGLETQYF; cdr3_nt: TGTGCCAGCAGCTTCCAAGGTAGCGGGCTGGAGACCCAGTACTTC
d_call: TRBD1; j_call: TRBJ1-5; clone_size: NA; v_call: TRBV11-2; cdr3_aa: CASILLTGRDQPQHF; cdr3_nt: TGTGCCAGCATCTTATTGACAGGGCGTGATCAGCCCCAGCATTTT
d_call: NA; j_call: TRBJ1-1; clone_size: few; v_call: TRBV20-1; cdr3_aa: CSAGKIGTEAFF; cdr3_nt: TGCAGTGCAGGGAAGATCGGCACTGAAGCTTTCTTT
d_call: NA; j_call: TRBJ2-5; clone_size: NA; v_call: TRBV19; cdr3_aa: CASSAGLLRGSRF; cdr3_nt: TGTGCCAGTAGTGCAGGCCTTCTTCGGGGAAGCCGGTTC
d_call: NA; j_call: TRBJ1-2; clone_size: many; v_call: TRBV24-1; cdr3_aa: CATSSDSSYGYTF; cdr3_nt: TGTGCCACCAGTAGTGACAGTTCCTATGGCTACACCTTC